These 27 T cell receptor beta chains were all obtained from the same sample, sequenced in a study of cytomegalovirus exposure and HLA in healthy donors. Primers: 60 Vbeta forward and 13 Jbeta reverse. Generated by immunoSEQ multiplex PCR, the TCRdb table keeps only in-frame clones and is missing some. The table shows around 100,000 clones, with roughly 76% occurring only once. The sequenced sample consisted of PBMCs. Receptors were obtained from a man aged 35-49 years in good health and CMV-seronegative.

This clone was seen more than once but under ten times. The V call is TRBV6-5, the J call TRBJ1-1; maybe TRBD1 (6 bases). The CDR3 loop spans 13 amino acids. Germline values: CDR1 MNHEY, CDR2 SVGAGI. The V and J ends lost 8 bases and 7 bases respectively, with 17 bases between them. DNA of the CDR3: TGTGCCAGCCTTCCGGGACAAAGAGGTGAAGCTTTCTTT. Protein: CASLPGQRGEAFF.

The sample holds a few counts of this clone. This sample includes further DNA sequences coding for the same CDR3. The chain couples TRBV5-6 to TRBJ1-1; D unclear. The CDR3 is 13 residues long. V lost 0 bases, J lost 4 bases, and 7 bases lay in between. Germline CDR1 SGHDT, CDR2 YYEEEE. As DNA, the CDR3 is TGTGCCAGCAGCTTGGTACCAGGCACTGAAGCTTTCTTT. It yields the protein CASSLVPGTEAFF. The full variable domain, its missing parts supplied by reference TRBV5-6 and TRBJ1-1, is DAGVTQSPTHLIKTRGQQVTLRCSPKSGHDTVSWYQQALGQGPQFIFQYYEEEERQRGNFPDRFSGHQFPNYSSELNVNALLLGDSALYLCASSLVPGTEAFFGQGTRLTVV.

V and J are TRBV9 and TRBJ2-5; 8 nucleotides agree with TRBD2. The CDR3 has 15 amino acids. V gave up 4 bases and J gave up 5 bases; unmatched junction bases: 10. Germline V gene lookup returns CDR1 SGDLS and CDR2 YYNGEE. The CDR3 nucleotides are TGTGCCAGCAGCCCCGGGACTAGTCAGAGGGAGACCCAGTACTTC. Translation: CASSPGTSQRETQYF. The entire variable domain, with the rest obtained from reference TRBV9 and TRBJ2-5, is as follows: DSGVTQTPKHLITATGQRVTLRCSPRSGDLSVYWYQQSLDQGLQFLIQYYNGEERAKGNILERFSAQQFPDLHSELNLSSLELGDSALYFCASSPGTSQRETQYFGPGTRLLVL.

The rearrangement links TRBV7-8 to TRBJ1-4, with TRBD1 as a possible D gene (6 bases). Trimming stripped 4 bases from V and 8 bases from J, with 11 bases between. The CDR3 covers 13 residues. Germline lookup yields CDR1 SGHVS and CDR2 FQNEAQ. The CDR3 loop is CASSSDRTEKLFF. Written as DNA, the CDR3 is TGTGCCAGCAGCTCAGACAGGACAGAAAAACTGTTTTTT.

Written as DNA, the CDR3 is TGTGCCAGCAGCTTGGCCCCCACAGATACGCAGTATTTT. Translation gives CASSLAPTDTQYF. The V and J genes are TRBV7-3 and TRBJ2-3; no reliable D call. CDR3 size: 13 residues. Germline V lookup: CDR1 SGHTA, CDR2 FQGTGA. The V and J ends lost 3 bases and 2 bases respectively, with 6 bases between them.

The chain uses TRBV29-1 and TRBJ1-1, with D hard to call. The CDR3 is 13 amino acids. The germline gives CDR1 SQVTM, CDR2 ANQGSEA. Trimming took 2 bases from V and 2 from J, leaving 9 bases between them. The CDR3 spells CSVERLINTEAFF. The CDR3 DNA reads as TGCAGCGTTGAAAGACTAATTAACACTGAAGCTTTCTTT.

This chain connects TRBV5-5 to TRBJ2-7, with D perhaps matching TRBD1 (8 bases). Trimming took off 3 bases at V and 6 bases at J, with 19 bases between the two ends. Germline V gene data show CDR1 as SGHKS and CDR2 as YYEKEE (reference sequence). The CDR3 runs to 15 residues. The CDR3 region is CASSSTGGETGEQYV. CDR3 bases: TGTGCCAGCAGCTCTACAGGGGGGGAAACGGGCGAGCAGTACGTC.

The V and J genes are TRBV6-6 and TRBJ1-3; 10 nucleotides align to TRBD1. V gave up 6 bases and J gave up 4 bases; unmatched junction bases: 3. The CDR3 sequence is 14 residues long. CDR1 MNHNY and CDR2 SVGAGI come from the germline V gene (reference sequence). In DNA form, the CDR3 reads TGTGCCAGCAGACCGGGACAGGGGGGAAACACCATATATTTT. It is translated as CASRPGQGGNTIYF.

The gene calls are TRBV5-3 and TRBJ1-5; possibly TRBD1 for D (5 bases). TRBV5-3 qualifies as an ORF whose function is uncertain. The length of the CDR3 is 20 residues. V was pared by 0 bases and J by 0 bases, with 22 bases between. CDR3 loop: CARSLGCGQGVIYSNQPQHF. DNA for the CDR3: TGTGCCAGAAGCTTGGGATGTGGGCAGGGCGTCATTTATAGCAATCAGCCCCAGCATTTT.

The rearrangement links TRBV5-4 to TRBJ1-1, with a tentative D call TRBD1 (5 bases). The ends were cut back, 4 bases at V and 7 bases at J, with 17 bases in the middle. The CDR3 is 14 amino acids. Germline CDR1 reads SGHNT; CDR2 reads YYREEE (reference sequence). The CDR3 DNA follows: TGTGCCAGCAGCACAATTGGCAGGGAAGGTGAAGCTTTCTTT. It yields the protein CASSTIGREGEAFF.

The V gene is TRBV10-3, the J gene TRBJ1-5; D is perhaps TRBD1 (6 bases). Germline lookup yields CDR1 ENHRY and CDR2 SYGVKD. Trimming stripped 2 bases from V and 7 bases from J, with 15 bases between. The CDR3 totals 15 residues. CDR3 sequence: CAISEGQGRGQPQHF. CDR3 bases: TGTGCCATCAGTGAGGGGCAGGGGAGAGGACAGCCCCAGCATTTT.

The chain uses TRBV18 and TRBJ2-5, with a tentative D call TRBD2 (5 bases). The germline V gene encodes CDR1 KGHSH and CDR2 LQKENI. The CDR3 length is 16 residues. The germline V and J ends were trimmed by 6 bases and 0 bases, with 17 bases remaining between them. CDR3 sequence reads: CASSPPNRLHQETQYF. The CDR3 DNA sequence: TGTGCCAGCTCGCCCCCTAACCGACTACACCAAGAGACCCAGTACTTC.

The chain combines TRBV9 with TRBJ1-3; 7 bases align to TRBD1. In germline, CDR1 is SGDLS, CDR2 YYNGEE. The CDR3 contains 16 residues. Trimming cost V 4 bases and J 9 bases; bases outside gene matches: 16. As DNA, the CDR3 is TGTGCCAGCAGCATTACAGGGGACGCTACACTTGGCACCATATATTTT. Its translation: CASSITGDATLGTIYF. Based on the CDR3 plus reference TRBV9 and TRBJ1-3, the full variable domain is DSGVTQTPKHLITATGQRVTLRCSPRSGDLSVYWYQQSLDQGLQFLIQYYNGEERAKGNILERFSAQQFPDLHSELNLSSLELGDSALYFCASSITGDATLGTIYFGEGSWLTVV.

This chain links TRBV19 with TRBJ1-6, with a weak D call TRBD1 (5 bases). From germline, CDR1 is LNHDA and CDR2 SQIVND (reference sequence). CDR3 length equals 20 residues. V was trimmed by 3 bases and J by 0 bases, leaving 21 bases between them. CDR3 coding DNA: TGTGCCAGTAGTATCAACCACTGGGGCAGCCCGAGCTCCTATAATTCACCCCTCCACTTT. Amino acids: CASSINHWGSPSSYNSPLHF. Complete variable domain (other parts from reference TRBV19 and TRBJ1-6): DGGITQSPKYLFRKEGQNVTLSCEQNLNHDAMYWYRQDPGQGLRLIYYSQIVNDFQKGDIAEGYSVSREKKESFPLTVTSAQKNPTAFYLCASSINHWGSPSSYNSPLHFGNGTRLTVT.

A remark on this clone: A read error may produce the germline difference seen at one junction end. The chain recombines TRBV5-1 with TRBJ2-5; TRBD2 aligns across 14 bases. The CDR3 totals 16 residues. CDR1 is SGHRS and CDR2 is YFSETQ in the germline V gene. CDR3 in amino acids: CTSSQTSGGAGETQYF. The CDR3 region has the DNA TGCACCAGCAGCCAGACTAGCGGGGGGGCCGGAGAGACCCAGTACTTC.

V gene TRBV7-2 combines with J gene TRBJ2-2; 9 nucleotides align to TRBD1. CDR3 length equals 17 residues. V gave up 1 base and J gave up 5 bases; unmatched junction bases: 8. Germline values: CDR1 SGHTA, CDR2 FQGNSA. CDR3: CASSLVRTGEGTGELFF. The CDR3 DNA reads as TGTGCCAGCAGCTTAGTGAGGACAGGGGAAGGAACCGGGGAGCTGTTTTTT.

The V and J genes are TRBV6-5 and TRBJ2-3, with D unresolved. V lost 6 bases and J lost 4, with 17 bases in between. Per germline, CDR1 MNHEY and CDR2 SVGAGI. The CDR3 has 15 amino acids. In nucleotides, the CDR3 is TGTGCCAGCAGACCCATGGTAACTACCCCAGATACGCAGTATTTT. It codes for CASRPMVTTPDTQYF.

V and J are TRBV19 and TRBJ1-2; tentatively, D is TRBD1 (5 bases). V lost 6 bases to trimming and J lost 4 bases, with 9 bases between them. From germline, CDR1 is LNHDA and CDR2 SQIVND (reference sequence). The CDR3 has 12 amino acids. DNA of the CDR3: TGTGCCAGTAGCGACAGACGCTATGGCTACACCTTC. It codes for CASSDRRYGYTF. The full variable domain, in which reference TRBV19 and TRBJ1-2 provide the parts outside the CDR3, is DGGITQSPKYLFRKEGQNVTLSCEQNLNHDAMYWYRQDPGQGLRLIYYSQIVNDFQKGDIAEGYSVSREKKESFPLTVTSAQKNPTAFYLCASSDRRYGYTFGSGTRLTVV.

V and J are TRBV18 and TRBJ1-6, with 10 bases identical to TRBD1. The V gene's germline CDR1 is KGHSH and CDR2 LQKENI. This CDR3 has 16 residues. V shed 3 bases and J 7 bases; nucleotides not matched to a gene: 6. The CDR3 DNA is TGTGCCAGCTCACCTCCGGGACAGGGGTGGAATTCACCCCTCCACTTT. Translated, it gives CASSPPGQGWNSPLHF.

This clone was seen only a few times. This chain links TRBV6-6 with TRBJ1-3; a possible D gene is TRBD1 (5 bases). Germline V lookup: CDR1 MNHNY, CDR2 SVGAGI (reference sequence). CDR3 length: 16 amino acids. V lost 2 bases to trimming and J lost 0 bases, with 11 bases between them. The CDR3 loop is CASSYGGLSSGNTIYF. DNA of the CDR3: TGTGCCAGCAGTTACGGGGGACTGAGCTCTGGAAACACCATATATTTT.

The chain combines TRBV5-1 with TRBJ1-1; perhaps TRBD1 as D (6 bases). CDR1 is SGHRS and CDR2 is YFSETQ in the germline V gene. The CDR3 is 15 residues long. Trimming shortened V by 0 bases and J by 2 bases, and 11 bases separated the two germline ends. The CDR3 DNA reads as TGCGCCAGCAGCTTGGAGGGCAGGGGAAACACTGAAGCTTTCTTT. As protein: CASSLEGRGNTEAFF.

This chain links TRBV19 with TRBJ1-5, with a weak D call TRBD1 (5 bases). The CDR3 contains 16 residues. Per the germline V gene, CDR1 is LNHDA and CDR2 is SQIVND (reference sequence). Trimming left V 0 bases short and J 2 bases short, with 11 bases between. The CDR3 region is CASSIDHQGRNQPQHF. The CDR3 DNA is TGTGCCAGTAGTATAGATCACCAGGGCCGCAATCAGCCCCAGCATTTT.

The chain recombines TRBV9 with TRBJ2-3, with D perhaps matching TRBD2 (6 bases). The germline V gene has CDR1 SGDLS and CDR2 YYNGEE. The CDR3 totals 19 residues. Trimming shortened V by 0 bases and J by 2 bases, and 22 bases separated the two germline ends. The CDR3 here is CASSVAGLWGEFYTDTQYF. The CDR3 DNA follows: TGTGCCAGCAGCGTAGCCGGACTATGGGGGGAATTTTACACAGATACGCAGTATTTT.

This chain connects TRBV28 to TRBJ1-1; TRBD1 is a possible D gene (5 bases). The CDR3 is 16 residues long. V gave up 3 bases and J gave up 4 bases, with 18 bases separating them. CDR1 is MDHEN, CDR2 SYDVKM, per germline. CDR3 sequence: CASSFSPDSDSTEAFF. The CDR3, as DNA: TGTGCCAGCAGTTTCAGCCCCGACAGCGACTCCACTGAAGCTTTCTTT.

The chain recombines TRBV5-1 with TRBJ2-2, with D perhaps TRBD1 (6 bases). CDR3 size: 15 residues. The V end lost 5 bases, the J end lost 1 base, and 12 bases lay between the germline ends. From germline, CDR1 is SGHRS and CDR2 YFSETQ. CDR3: CASRLTGLNTGELFF. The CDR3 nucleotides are TGCGCCAGCAGACTTACAGGGCTGAACACCGGGGAGCTGTTTTTT.

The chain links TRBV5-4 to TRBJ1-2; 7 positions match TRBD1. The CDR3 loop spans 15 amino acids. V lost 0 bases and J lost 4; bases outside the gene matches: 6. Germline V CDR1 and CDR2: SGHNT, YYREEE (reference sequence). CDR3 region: CASSLEDRPFYGYTF. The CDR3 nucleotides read TGTGCCAGCAGCTTGGAGGACAGGCCTTTCTATGGCTACACCTTC.

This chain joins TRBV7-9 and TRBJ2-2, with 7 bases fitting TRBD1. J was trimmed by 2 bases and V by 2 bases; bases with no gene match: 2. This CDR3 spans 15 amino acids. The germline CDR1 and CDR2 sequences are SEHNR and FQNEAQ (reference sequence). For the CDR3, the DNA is TGTGCCAGCAGCTTACGAGGGGGCAACACCGGGGAGCTGTTTTTT. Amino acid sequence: CASSLRGGNTGELFF. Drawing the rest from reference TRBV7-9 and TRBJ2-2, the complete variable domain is DTGVSQNPRHKITKRGQNVTFRCDPISEHNRLYWYRQTLGQGPEFLTYFQNEAQLEKSRLLSDRFSAERPKGSFSTLEIQRTEQGDSAMYLCASSLRGGNTGELFFGEGSRLTVL.